This entry concerns a single T cell receptor (beta chain). Its antigen is as yet unknown. The PCR contained 60 Vbeta and 13 Jbeta primers. Method: immunoSEQ multiplex PCR; TCRdb's copy keeps in-frame clones and lacks some. This sample's clone table lists roughly 80,000 clones. These data originate in a study of cytomegalovirus exposure and HLA in healthy donors. Study summary: Inside one of the first data releases sat about 85 million unique TCRs taken from HLA-typed donors.

V lost 0 bases to trimming and J lost 2 bases; unmatched junction nucleotides: 4. Germline V gene data show CDR1 as SGHDT and CDR2 as YYEEEE. This CDR3 spans 15 amino acids. There were likely unrecorded immune exposures, though donors were nominally healthy when sampled. The study, taken as a whole, reports: Sequencing likely caused a cluster of highly shared sequence variants. It was taken for granted in presence/absence analyses that sequencing depth across donors was roughly uniform.

The chain carries TRBV5-6 and TRBJ2-5; 7 nucleotides align to TRBD1. Sequenced: PBMCs. This TCR came from a girl aged 10 to 17 in good health and CMV-seropositive. CDR3 residues: CASSLEGTVQETQYF. The CDR3 DNA reads TGTGCCAGCAGCTTGGAAGGGACAGTTCAAGAGACCCAGTACTTC.